This T cell receptor beta chain was documented in a study of T-cell memory formation after mild COVID-19. Turning to the study itself: TCR clusters showed largely donor specificity.

General study points: Clones shrinking from day 15 to 85 showed even CD4/CD8 mixes; later expanders tilted CD4+. Pre-infection memory carried some responding clones, suggesting that cross-reactive memory joined.

Sample barcodes and UMIs were carried by the TCR alpha and TCR beta cDNA libraries that 5'RACE generated with constant-segment primers. TCRdb independently ran MiXCR on the 5' RACE reads; one entry per CDR3 protein. The repertoire holds approximately 400,000 distinct CDR3 sequences, with roughly a quarter as singletons. In germline, CDR1 is SGHRS, CDR2 YFSETQ. CDR3 length: 14 residues. V was trimmed by 2 bases and J by 4 bases, leaving 12 bases between them. As concerns this clonotype: Antigen specificity is unknown.

The TCR was taken from an adult woman who had mild COVID-19 (a few samples of this study predate the infection). Cell type and time point are not known. Sequences were obtained from PBMCs or a T cell subset sorted from them (not recorded which). The rearrangement joins TRBV5-1 to TRBJ1-2, with D possibly being TRBD1 (6 bases). In DNA, the CDR3 is TGCGCCAGCAGCTTCGGGACAACTCTCTATGGCTACACCTTC. It translates to CASSFGTTLYGYTF.